This T cell receptor (beta chain) originates from a study of blood T cell repertoires in COVID-19 (dated by TCRdb to between 2020 and 2021). For the study in its entirety: Collaborator samples came from the United States, Italy and Spain and covered acute and convalescent phases of COVID-19. Nearly every sample came with metadata listing a de-identified subject ID, COVID-19 status, age in years and sex. Subjects who had been exposed to COVID-19, were actively infected with it, or had recovered from it provided the deeply sampled blood TCRbeta repertoires that made up the dataset. Where available, HLA class I and class II types were obtained from metadata supplied by the sample provider rather than from assay-based typing. The repertoires were made available in a free public database intended to serve as a resource for research on the immune response to SARS-CoV-2. The material from the prospective study consisted of cDNA or gDNA derived from T cells, B-cell-depleted T cells, or PBMCs. Samples were obtained from the ongoing ImmuneRACE study (first 160 participants) and from over 1,000 subjects provided by 6 global collaborators.

Points the paper makes about the study in general: The amount of clinical and demographic metadata varied by source and participant and was provided uncurated.

Of note for this clone: Which antigen it targets is not known. Base qualities are missing; no much larger clone stands one base away.

V and J are trimmed by 5 bases and 3 bases, and the gene matches miss 6 bases of the junction. Measured from the cysteine to the phenylalanine, the CDR3 is 16 residues long. Only the CDR3 region is kept as DNA, spanning 48 bases read in frame from base 1. CDR1 and CDR2 were assigned from the germline V gene as SGHVS and FNYEAQ. TCRbeta CDR3 regions were amplified from genomic DNA by means of the immunoSEQ Assay, a bias-controlled multiplex PCR. Regarding the original processing steps: The number of nucleated cells in each sample was estimated from the amplification of reference gene primers within the assay. Sequence reads were collapsed and filtered to measure the absolute abundance of every unique TCRbeta CDR3 rearrangement. For each sample, productive Simpson clonality was calculated by taking the square root of Simpson's diversity index across productive rearrangements. Imported from immuneACCESS, the table was reduced by TCRdb to in-frame sequences with V and J called. These copies leave out some clones; in studies compared against another copy, an unresolved V gene accounts for under half, and the cause of the remainder is not known. V and J calls and clone size are as listed in that table; D and trimming were resolved from the DNA. Within this sample are around 100,000 clones, with approximately 89% of them counted one time only. Approximately 17% of the sample rests with the top ten.

Each collaborating institution followed its own protocols to collect whole blood in K2EDTA tubes. For TCRbeta analysis, collaborators shipped samples as frozen whole blood, isolated PBMCs, or DNA extracted from either of those sample types. The sequenced sample consisted of peripheral blood. This clonotype was sampled from a woman at least 80 years old in a cohort sampled during active COVID-19. The chain was built from TRBV7-6 and TRBJ2-1; 11 bases in the junction line up with TRBD2. The DNA sequence is TGTGCCAGCAGCAATGAAGGACTAGCGGGCTACAATGAGCAGTTCTTC. Translated, it gives CASSNEGLAGYNEQFF.